The entry below describes one TCR beta chain. The antigen remains unidentified. Investigators sought sequencing depths of between 1 in 200,000 and 1 in 1 million T cells. Repertoires were generated with immunoSEQ multiplex PCR, while TCRdb's copy carries only in-frame clones and drops some. Here the sample spans 120,000 to 150,000 clones, approximately 75% being singletons. Germline-derived CDR1 and CDR2 are SGHNT and YYREEE (reference sequence). J gave up 6 bases and V 0 bases, and 5 bases lay outside the gene matches. CDR3 size: 14 residues. This record belongs to a study of cytotoxic CD8 clonotypes in ibrutinib-treated CLL. Across the whole study: Response samples came after a median around twelve months of treatment, range 6 to 36.

Study conclusions and caveats: Baseline values of clonality outstripped age-matched healthy donors and followed circulating CD8+ T-cell counts.

The source of this sequence is a human donor with chronic lymphocytic leukemia. The chain couples TRBV5-4 to TRBJ2-7; 8 nucleotides match TRBD1. The sample here was PBMCs, taken after 12 months of ibrutinib treatment. This CDR3 reads CASSLDQGAGEQYF. The CDR3 DNA follows: TGTGCCAGCAGCTTGGACCAGGGGGCGGGCGAGCAGTACTTC.